Below, 21 T cell receptor beta chains from the same sample are listed, as sequenced in a study of blood T cell repertoires in COVID-19 (TCRdb year 2020). Library creation used the immunoSEQ multiplex PCR assay. TCRdb took over this immuneACCESS table, retaining in-frame rearrangements with V and J assigned. Such tables are incomplete; in checked studies, under half of the missing clones stem from an unresolved V gene, and the remainder is unexplained. The sample table holds tens of thousands of clones, of which about 84% were seen once. Roughly 14% of the sample is taken by the ten largest. Sequences were obtained from peripheral blood. The source of these receptors is a human donor in a cohort sampled during active COVID-19.

The chain carries TRBV2 and TRBJ2-7, with 10 bases that match TRBD1. V dropped 5 bases and J dropped 6; count of bases not matched to a gene: 7. The CDR3 spans 14 residues. Per germline, CDR1 SNHLY and CDR2 FYNNEI. The CDR3 DNA follows: TGTGCCAGCAGTTATGCCGGGACAGGGGCCGAGCAGTACTTC. Its protein product is CASSYAGTGAEQYF.

The rearrangement joins TRBV28 to TRBJ1-5; 9 bases align to TRBD1. Germline-derived CDR1 and CDR2 are MDHEN and SYDVKM. This CDR3 is built from 16 residues. With V trimmed by 4 bases and J by 6 bases, 10 bases remained unmatched. The CDR3 loop reads CASSSPGQGLGQPQHF. CDR3 nucleotides: TGTGCCAGCAGTTCCCCGGGACAGGGATTGGGTCAGCCCCAGCATTTT.

A single count supports this clone. The chain links TRBV27 to TRBJ1-2; D unclear. The CDR3 is 14 amino acids. CDR1 and CDR2 from the germline V gene are MNHEY and SMNVEV (reference sequence). The V end was cut by 5 bases, the J end by 0 bases, with 10 bases between. The CDR3 nucleotides are TGTGCCAGCAGTATTGCCAGAACTAACTATGGCTACACCTTC. Translation gives CASSIARTNYGYTF.

This clone was seen a single time. The gene calls are TRBV30 and TRBJ2-6, with D unresolved. Germline V CDR1 and CDR2: GTSNPN, SVGIG (reference sequence). The CDR3 loop spans 13 amino acids. Trimming removed 4 bases from V and 3 bases from J, with 7 bases in between. The CDR3 loop is CAWKRSGANVLTF. The CDR3 nucleotides read TGTGCCTGGAAGAGGAGTGGGGCCAACGTCCTGACTTTC.

The J gene is TRBJ2-7, the V gene TRBV30; 7 bases map to TRBD1. Germline CDR1 reads GTSNPN; CDR2 reads SVGIG (reference sequence). V was pared by 3 bases and J by 5 bases, with 16 bases of the junction left unmatched. The CDR3 is made up of 16 amino acids. CDR3 amino acids: CAWSPQPPTGINEQYF. Here the CDR3 DNA reads TGTGCCTGGAGCCCGCAGCCGCCGACAGGGATCAACGAGCAGTACTTC.

The J gene is TRBJ2-1, the V gene TRBV5-1; TRBD2 agrees at 11 bases. Trimming removed 1 base from V and 6 bases from J; junction bases left unmatched: 3. The CDR3 consists of 15 residues. The germline V gene encodes CDR1 SGHRS and CDR2 YFSETQ. In nucleotides, the CDR3 is TGCGCCAGCAGCTTGTCGCTAGCGGGAGGCAATGAGCAGTTCTTC. This translates into CASSLSLAGGNEQFF.

This chain uses TRBV7-2 with TRBJ2-1; possible D gene TRBD1, 6 bases. CDR1 and CDR2 (germline): SGHTA, FQGNSA. The CDR3 length is 15 residues. Trimming pared 4 bases from V and 2 bases from J, leaving 12 bases between. The CDR3, as DNA: TGTGCCAGCAGCTCTCAACAGGGTACCTACAATGAGCAGTTCTTC. This gives the protein CASSSQQGTYNEQFF.

This clone was seen more than once but under ten times. The rearrangement links TRBV9 to TRBJ2-2; 9 nucleotides agree with TRBD1. The junction had 7 bases not matched to a gene; V was cut back by 4 bases and J by 3 bases. The CDR3 totals 16 residues. In germline, CDR1 is SGDLS, CDR2 YYNGEE. The CDR3 DNA reads TGTGCCAGCAGCCAGGACAGGGGATGGGACACCGGGGAGCTGTTTTTT. As protein: CASSQDRGWDTGELFF.

V usage is TRBV7-2 and J usage is TRBJ2-7; D may be TRBD2 (6 bases). Germline V gene sequence: CDR1 SGHTA, CDR2 FQGNSA. This CDR3 is built from 14 residues. V lost 3 bases and J 1 base, leaving 10 bases between the germline ends. Written as DNA, the CDR3 is TGTGCCAGCAGCTTCGGTGGGGGGTCCTACGAGCAGTACTTC. This encodes CASSFGGGSYEQYF.

V is TRBV9 and J is TRBJ2-2, with TRBD2 matching over 8 bases. The CDR3 extends over 16 amino acids. The V gene end was trimmed by 5 bases and the J gene end by 3 bases; junction bases not matched to a gene: 9. Germline CDR1 reads SGDLS; CDR2 reads YYNGEE. The CDR3 nucleotides read TGTGCCAGCAGACCGGGGGGGAGTTCGCACACCGGGGAGCTGTTTTTT. Amino acids: CASRPGGSSHTGELFF.

This chain links TRBV5-4 with TRBJ2-5, with 11 bases identical to TRBD1. This CDR3 is 16 amino acids long. Looked up from germline, CDR1 is SGHNT and CDR2 is YYREEE (reference sequence). V shed 4 bases and J 1 base; nucleotides not matched to a gene: 6. The CDR3 loop is CASSRGTGGFQETQYF. CDR3 DNA: TGTGCCAGCAGCAGGGGGACAGGGGGTTTCCAAGAGACCCAGTACTTC.

In DNA form, the CDR3 reads TGCGCCAGCAGCTTGGGAGGGTACGGAACCTACGAGCAGTACTTC. It yields the protein CASSLGGYGTYEQYF. The genes are TRBV5-1 and TRBJ2-7, with D possibly matching TRBD2 (5 bases). Germline CDR1 is SGHRS and CDR2 is YFSETQ. V was pared by 0 bases and J by 2 bases, with 12 bases between. This CDR3 contains 15 residues.

A single count supports this clone. The V gene is TRBV5-4, the J gene TRBJ1-2; 9 positions agree with TRBD1. CDR3 length: 14 amino acids. V dropped 4 bases and J dropped 4; count of bases not matched to a gene: 5. CDR1 is SGHNT, CDR2 YYREEE, per germline (reference sequence). In nucleotides, the CDR3 is TGTGCCAGCAGCATCGACAGGGGGAGCTATGGCTACACCTTC. Protein: CASSIDRGSYGYTF.

V is TRBV11-2 and J is TRBJ2-1, with D perhaps matching TRBD1 (5 bases). CDR1 and CDR2 (germline): SGHAT, FQNNGV. There are 15 residues in the CDR3. Between the trimmed V and J ends, which lost 6 bases and 7 bases, there was a span of 19 bases. The DNA for the CDR3 is TGTGCCAGCAGACGATTGGGCCCAGGGAAAAATGAGCAGTTCTTC. This translates into CASRRLGPGKNEQFF.

The chain couples TRBV5-4 to TRBJ2-3, with TRBD2 matching over 8 bases. J was trimmed by 6 bases and V by 3 bases; bases with no gene match: 6. The length of the CDR3 is 14 residues. CDR1 and CDR2 (germline): SGHNT, YYREEE (reference sequence). DNA of the CDR3: TGTGCCAGCAGCTCGGGCGGCGGGAGGGATACGCAGTATTTT. Encoded protein: CASSSGGGRDTQYF. Full variable domain (missing parts from reference TRBV5-4 and TRBJ2-3): ETGVTQSPTHLIKTRGQQVTLRCSSQSGHNTVSWYQQALGQGPQFIFQYYREEENGRGNFPPRFSGLQFPNYSSELNVNALELDDSALYLCASSSGGGRDTQYFGPGTRLTVL.

The rearrangement links TRBV6-6 to TRBJ2-2; TRBD1 matches 7 bases. This CDR3 comprises 15 residues. Germline CDR1 reads MNHNY; CDR2 reads SVGAGI (reference sequence). J was trimmed by 3 bases and V by 6 bases; bases with no gene match: 7. The CDR3 DNA is TGTGCCAGCAGCCCGACCGGGACAGACACCGGGGAGCTGTTTTTT. This codes for CASSPTGTDTGELFF.

V gene TRBV4-2 combines with J gene TRBJ1-6, with D perhaps matching TRBD1 (5 bases). The CDR3 loop spans 17 amino acids. Germline V gives CDR1 LGHNA, CDR2 YNFKEQ. Between the trimmed V and J ends, which lost 1 base and 7 bases, there was a span of 17 bases. The CDR3 sequence is CASSQVKQGIDNSPLHF. In DNA, the CDR3 is TGTGCCAGCAGCCAAGTCAAGCAGGGAATCGACAATTCACCCCTCCACTTT.

V usage is TRBV12-5 and J usage is TRBJ2-2; TRBD1 agrees at 8 bases. Germline V lookup: CDR1 LGHNT, CDR2 FRNRAP. The CDR3 is 17 residues long. After removal of 1 base from V and 5 bases from J, the junction contained 9 bases not matched to a gene. The CDR3 reads CASGLERQGKLTGELFF. CDR3 nucleotide sequence: TGTGCTAGTGGTTTGGAGAGACAGGGGAAGTTAACCGGGGAGCTGTTTTTT.

The chain has TRBV7-6 and TRBJ2-3, with 7 bases fitting TRBD2. The CDR3 runs 15 residues. V lost 3 bases and J lost 1; bases outside the gene matches: 4. Germline V lookup: CDR1 SGHVS, CDR2 FNYEAQ. The CDR3 sequence: CASSLVRERTDTQYF. The CDR3 DNA follows: TGTGCCAGCAGCTTGGTGCGGGAGCGCACAGATACGCAGTATTTT.

This chain uses TRBV7-9 with TRBJ2-1; TRBD2 agrees at 11 bases. The germline gives CDR1 SEHNR, CDR2 FQNEAQ (reference sequence). The CDR3 is 16 residues long. J was trimmed by 9 bases and V by 3 bases; bases with no gene match: 10. This CDR3 reads CASSLISGRVFVEQFF. The CDR3 coding sequence is TGTGCCAGCAGCTTGATTAGCGGGAGGGTGTTTGTTGAGCAGTTCTTC.

The CDR3 reads CASSYIAGGGNTEAFF. CDR3 sequence (DNA): TGTGCCAGCAGTTACATTGCAGGGGGCGGGAACACTGAAGCTTTCTTT. The chain combines TRBV6-5 with TRBJ1-1; 8 nucleotides align to TRBD1. CDR3 length: 16 amino acids. From germline, CDR1 is MNHEY and CDR2 SVGAGI. After removal of 2 bases from V and 1 base from J, the junction contained 6 bases not matched to a gene.